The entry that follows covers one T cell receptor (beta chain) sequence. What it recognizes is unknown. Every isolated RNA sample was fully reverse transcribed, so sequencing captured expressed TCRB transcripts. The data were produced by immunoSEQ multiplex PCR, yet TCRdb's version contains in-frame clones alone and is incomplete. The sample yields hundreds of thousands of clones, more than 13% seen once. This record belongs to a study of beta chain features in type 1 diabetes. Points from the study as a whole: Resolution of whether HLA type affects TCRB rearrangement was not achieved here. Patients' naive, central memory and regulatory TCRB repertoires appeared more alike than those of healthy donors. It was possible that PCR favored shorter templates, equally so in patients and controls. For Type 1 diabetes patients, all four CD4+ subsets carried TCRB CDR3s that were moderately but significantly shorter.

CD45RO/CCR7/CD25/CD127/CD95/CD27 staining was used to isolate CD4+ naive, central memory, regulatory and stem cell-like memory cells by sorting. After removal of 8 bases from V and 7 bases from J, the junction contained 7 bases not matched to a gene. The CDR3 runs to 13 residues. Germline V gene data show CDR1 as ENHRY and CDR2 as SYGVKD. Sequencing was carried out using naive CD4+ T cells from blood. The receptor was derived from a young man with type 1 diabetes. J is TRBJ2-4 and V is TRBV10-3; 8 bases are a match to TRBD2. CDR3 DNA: TGTGCCATCCAGATAGCGGGAACTAACATTCAGTACTTC. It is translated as CAIQIAGTNIQYF.